This TCR beta chain was sequenced in a study of blood T cell repertoires in COVID-19. Authors' methods: For nucleated cells, counts were estimated from reference gene primer amplification. Assay used: immunoSEQ multiplex PCR; TCRdb lists only in-frame clones, some missing. V and J calls and clone size are as listed in that table; D and trimming were resolved from the DNA. The sample consists of about 280,000 clones, 80% to 90% of them appearing once. V gave up 4 bases and J gave up 4 bases, with 17 bases separating them. The CDR3 loop spans 15 amino acids. Germline V gene lookup returns CDR1 LNHDA and CDR2 SQIVND (reference sequence).

Sequenced material: peripheral blood. This receptor was taken from a woman aged 65 to 85 with acute or convalescent COVID-19. V is TRBV19 and J is TRBJ2-7; a weak D match, TRBD1 (5 bases). DNA of the CDR3: TGTGCCAGTAGTACCAGACAGCATAGGGTGTACGAGCAGTACTTC. It yields the protein CASSTRQHRVYEQYF.